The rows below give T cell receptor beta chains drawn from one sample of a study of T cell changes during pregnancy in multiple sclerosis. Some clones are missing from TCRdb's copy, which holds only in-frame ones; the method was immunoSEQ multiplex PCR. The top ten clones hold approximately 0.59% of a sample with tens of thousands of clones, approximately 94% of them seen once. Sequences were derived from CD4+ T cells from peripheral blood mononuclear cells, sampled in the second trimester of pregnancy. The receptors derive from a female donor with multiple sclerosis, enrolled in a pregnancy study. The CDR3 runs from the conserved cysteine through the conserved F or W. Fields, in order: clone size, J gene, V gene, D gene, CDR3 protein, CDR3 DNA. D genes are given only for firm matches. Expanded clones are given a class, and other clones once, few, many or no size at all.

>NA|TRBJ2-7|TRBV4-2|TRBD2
CASSLHGGVSSYEQYF
TGTGCCAGCAGCCTTCACGGGGGGGTCAGCTCCTACGAGCAGTACTTC
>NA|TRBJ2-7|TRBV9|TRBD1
CASSVGTGFREQYF
TGTGCCAGCAGCGTCGGGACAGGGTTTCGCGAGCAGTACTTC
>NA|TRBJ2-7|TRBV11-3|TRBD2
CASSSREPGGDEQYF
TGTGCCAGCAGCTCCAGGGAGCCTGGGGGGGACGAGCAGTACTTC
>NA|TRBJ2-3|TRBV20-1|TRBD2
CSARGGVTQYF
TGCAGTGCGCGCGGGGGGGTTACGCAGTATTTT
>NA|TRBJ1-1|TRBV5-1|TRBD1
CASSFRGREAEAFF
TGCGCCAGCAGCTTCAGGGGGCGCGAGGCTGAAGCTTTCTTT
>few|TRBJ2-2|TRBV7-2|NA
CASSLSFYTGELFF
TGTGCCAGCAGCTTAAGCTTTTACACCGGGGAGCTGTTTTTT
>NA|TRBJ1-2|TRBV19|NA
CASSRTSYGYTF
TGTGCCAGTTCAAGGACAAGCTATGGCTACACCTTC
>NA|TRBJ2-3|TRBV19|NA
CASNGGITDTQYF
TGTGCCAGTAACGGCGGGATCACAGATACGCAGTATTTT
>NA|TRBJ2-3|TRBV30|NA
CAWRGGATDTQYF
TGTGCCTGGAGGGGGGGTGCGACAGATACGCAGTATTTT
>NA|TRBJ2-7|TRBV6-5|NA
CASSYSLGGLLDEQYF
TGTGCCAGCAGTTACTCGTTAGGAGGCCTACTCGACGAGCAGTACTTC
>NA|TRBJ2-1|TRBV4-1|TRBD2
CASSQVSGLAGAYNEQFF
TGCGCCAGCAGCCAAGTATCGGGTCTAGCGGGGGCCTACAATGAGCAGTTCTTC
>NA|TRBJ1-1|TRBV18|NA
CASSPYYRGNQNTEAFF
TGTGCCAGCTCACCATACTACCGGGGGAACCAGAACACTGAAGCTTTCTTT
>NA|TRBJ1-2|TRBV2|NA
CASRGPGHQNNYYGYTF
TGTGCCAGCAGGGGACCGGGACACCAAAACAACTACTATGGCTACACCTTC
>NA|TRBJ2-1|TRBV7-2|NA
CASSLISDLPPFF
TGTGCCAGCAGCTTAATCAGCGACCTTCCCCCGTTCTTC
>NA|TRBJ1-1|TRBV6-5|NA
CASSGQSRATEAFF
TGTGCCAGCAGTGGACAAAGCAGGGCCACTGAAGCTTTCTTT
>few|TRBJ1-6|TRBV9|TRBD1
CASSSGTGGENSPLHF
TGTGCCAGCAGCTCCGGGACAGGGGGCGAGAATTCACCCCTCCACTTT
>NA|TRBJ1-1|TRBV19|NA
CASSIWGNTEAFF
TGTGCCAGTAGTATTTGGGGCAACACTGAAGCTTTCTTT
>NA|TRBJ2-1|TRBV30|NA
CAWKFHTGYNEQFF
TGTGCCTGGAAATTTCATACGGGCTACAATGAGCAGTTCTTC
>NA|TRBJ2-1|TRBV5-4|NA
CASSHSRGNEQFF
TGTGCCAGCAGCCACTCCCGCGGGAATGAGCAGTTCTTC
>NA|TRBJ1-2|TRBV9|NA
CASSVGGLLYGYTF
TGTGCCAGCAGCGTAGGTGGCCTCCTGTATGGCTACACCTTC
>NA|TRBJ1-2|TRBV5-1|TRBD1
CASSPGDSYGYTF
TGCGCCAGCAGCCCGGGGGACAGCTATGGCTACACCTTC
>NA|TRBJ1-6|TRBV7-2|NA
CASSLVSGVRLRNSPLHF
TGTGCCAGCAGCTTAGTTTCGGGGGTTCGACTAAGGAATTCACCCCTCCACTTT
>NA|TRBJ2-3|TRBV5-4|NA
CASSLAGDTQYF
TGTGCCAGCAGCTTGGCCGGAGATACGCAGTATTTT
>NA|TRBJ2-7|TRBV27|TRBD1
CASSTGTGVESEQYF
TGTGCCAGCAGTACGGGGACAGGTGTGGAGTCCGAGCAGTACTTC
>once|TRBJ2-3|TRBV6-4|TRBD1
CASSPNRGYTDTQYF
TGTGCCAGCAGTCCAAACAGGGGCTATACAGATACGCAGTATTTT
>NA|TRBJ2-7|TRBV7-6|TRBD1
CASSLGQPDLSYEQYF
TGTGCCAGCAGCTTGGGACAGCCAGACCTCTCCTACGAGCAGTACTTC
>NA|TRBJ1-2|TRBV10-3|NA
CASGAANYGYTF
TGTGCCAGTGGGGCTGCTAACTATGGCTACACCTTC
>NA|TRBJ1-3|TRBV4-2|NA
CASSQARADSGNTIYF
TGTGCCAGCAGCCAAGCCAGGGCCGATTCTGGAAACACCATATATTTT
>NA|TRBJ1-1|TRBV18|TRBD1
CASSPRQGATEAFF
TGTGCCAGCTCGCCACGACAGGGGGCCACTGAAGCTTTCTTT
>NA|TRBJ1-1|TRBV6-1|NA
CASSEGIQGRAFF
TGTGCCAGCAGTGAAGGCATACAGGGTCGAGCTTTCTTT
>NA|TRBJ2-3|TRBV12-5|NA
CASGPGVVATDTQYF
TGTGCTAGTGGTCCCGGGGTGGTCGCCACAGATACGCAGTATTTT